The 10 T cell receptor beta chains below all came from one sample that was sequenced in a study of neoadjuvant nivolumab and ipilimumab in lung cancer. Sequencing used immunoSEQ multiplex PCR; TCRdb keeps in-frame clones, though not all of them. Of some 30,000 clones listed, about nine tenths are singletons. The sample here was peripheral blood, taken after neoadjuvant nivolumab, alone or with ipilimumab, at or shortly before surgery. The receptors here all came from an adult with non-small cell lung cancer.

J is TRBJ1-1 and V is TRBV7-6; 7 bases map to TRBD1. CDR1 and CDR2 (germline): SGHVS, FNYEAQ. The CDR3 runs to 13 residues. V was clipped by 5 bases and J by 0 bases; unmatched bases: 0. The CDR3 nucleotides read TGTGCCAGCAGCCAGGGGGTGAACACTGAAGCTTTCTTT. It yields the protein CASSQGVNTEAFF.

The chain is built from TRBV14 and TRBJ2-7; weak D call: TRBD1 (6 bases). This CDR3 has 14 residues. Trimming pared 4 bases from V and 0 bases from J, leaving 10 bases between. Germline V gene sequence: CDR1 SGHDN, CDR2 FVKESK. In DNA form, the CDR3 reads TGTGCCAGCAGCCGACAGGTCTCCTCCTACGAGCAGTACTTC. This translates into CASSRQVSSYEQYF.

J is TRBJ2-2 and V is TRBV25-1; 8 bases fit TRBD1. V trimming: 5 bases; J trimming: 6 bases; junction bases outside the gene matches: 5. CDR3 length: 14 amino acids. CDR1 and CDR2 from the germline V gene are MGHDK and SYGVNS. CDR3 DNA: TGTGCCAGCAGTACGACAGGGGAAGCCGGGGAGCTGTTTTTT. It encodes CASSTTGEAGELFF.

This chain links TRBV4-3 with TRBJ2-3; 9 nucleotides match TRBD2. Germline assignment: CDR1 LGHNA and CDR2 YSLEER. This CDR3 region has 16 residues. The V gene end was trimmed by 0 bases and the J gene end by 5 bases; junction bases not matched to a gene: 6. The CDR3 DNA is TGCGCCAGCAGCCAAGATAAGCGGGGGGCGGGAGATACGCAGTATTTT. Translating it yields CASSQDKRGAGDTQYF.

In DNA form, the CDR3 reads TGCGCCAGCAGCTTGGAACGGCGGACTGAAGCTTTCTTT. As protein: CASSLERRTEAFF. The rearrangement uses TRBV5-1 and TRBJ1-1; D remains unclear. Looked up from germline, CDR1 is SGHRS and CDR2 is YFSETQ. This CDR3 is built from 13 residues. Trimming shortened V by 0 bases and J by 5 bases, and 8 bases separated the two germline ends. Supplemented by reference TRBV5-1 and TRBJ1-1, the full variable domain reads KAGVTQTPRYLIKTRGQQVTLSCSPISGHRSVSWYQQTPGQGLQFLFEYFSETQRNKGNFPGRFSGRQFSNSRSEMNVSTLELGDSALYLCASSLERRTEAFFGQGTRLTVV.

V and J are TRBV18 and TRBJ2-1, with 8 nucleotides matching TRBD1. The CDR3 spans 17 residues. Germline values: CDR1 KGHSH, CDR2 LQKENI. Trimming removed 2 bases from V and 0 bases from J; junction bases left unmatched: 6. The DNA for the CDR3 is TGTGCCAGCTCACCAACCGGGACAGGTGGCTCCTACAATGAGCAGTTCTTC. Translating gives CASSPTGTGGSYNEQFF.

The chain uses TRBV5-4 and TRBJ1-1; D gene unclear. The CDR3 sequence is 13 residues long. The V and J ends lost 0 bases and 1 base respectively, with 4 bases between them. Germline V gene sequence: CDR1 SGHNT, CDR2 YYREEE (reference sequence). CDR3 in amino acids: CASSLAGNTEAFF. For the CDR3, the DNA is TGTGCCAGCAGCTTGGCTGGGAACACTGAAGCTTTCTTT.

V is TRBV19 and J is TRBJ1-2, with D tentatively TRBD1 (5 bases). V gave up 5 bases and J gave up 4 bases, with 14 bases separating them. This CDR3 is built from 14 residues. Looked up from germline, CDR1 is LNHDA and CDR2 is SQIVND (reference sequence). Here the CDR3 reads CASSEPGRLYGYTF. CDR3 coding DNA: TGTGCCAGTAGTGAGCCGGGACGGCTCTATGGCTACACCTTC.

The chain carries TRBV5-6 and TRBJ1-1; TRBD1 matches at 7 bases. CDR3 length: 17 residues. After removal of 3 bases from V and 8 bases from J, the junction contained 19 bases not matched to a gene. Germline values: CDR1 SGHDT, CDR2 YYEEEE. The CDR3 here is CASSSQGQGVFPNEAFF. CDR3 sequence (DNA): TGTGCCAGCAGCTCCCAGGGGCAGGGGGTATTTCCGAACGAAGCTTTCTTT. Together with reference TRBV5-6 and TRBJ1-1, the CDR3 gives the full variable domain: DAGVTQSPTHLIKTRGQQVTLRCSPKSGHDTVSWYQQALGQGPQFIFQYYEEEERQRGNFPDRFSGHQFPNYSSELNVNALLLGDSALYLCASSSQGQGVFPNEAFFGQGTRLTVV.

The rearrangement joins TRBV29-1 to TRBJ1-1; tentatively, D is TRBD1 (5 bases). Trimming cost V 8 bases and J 1 base, with 14 bases left between them. This CDR3 has 13 amino acids. Germline CDR1 reads SQVTM; CDR2 reads ANQGSEA. The CDR3 nucleotides are TGCAGCCCAAGACTCGGGGGGAACACTGAAGCTTTCTTT. Its translation is CSPRLGGNTEAFF.